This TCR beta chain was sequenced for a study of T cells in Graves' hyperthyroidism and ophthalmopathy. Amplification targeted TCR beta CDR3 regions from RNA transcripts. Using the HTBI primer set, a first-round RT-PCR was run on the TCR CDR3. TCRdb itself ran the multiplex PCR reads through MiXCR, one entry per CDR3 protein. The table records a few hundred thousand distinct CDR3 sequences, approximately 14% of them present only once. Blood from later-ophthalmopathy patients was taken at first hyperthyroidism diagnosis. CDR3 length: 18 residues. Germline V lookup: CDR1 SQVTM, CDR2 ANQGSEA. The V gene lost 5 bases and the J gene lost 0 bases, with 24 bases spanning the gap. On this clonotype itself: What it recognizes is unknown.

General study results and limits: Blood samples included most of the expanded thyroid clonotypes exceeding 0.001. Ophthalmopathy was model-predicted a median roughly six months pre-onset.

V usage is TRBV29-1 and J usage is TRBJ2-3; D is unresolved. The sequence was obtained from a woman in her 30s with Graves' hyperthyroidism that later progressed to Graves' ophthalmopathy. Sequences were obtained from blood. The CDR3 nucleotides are TGCAGCGTTTACGCTACGGGTGGGGTGAAACCTAGCACAGATACGCAGTATTTT. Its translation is CSVYATGGVKPSTDTQYF.